This T cell receptor (beta chain) is drawn from a study of CD8+ T cells in alopecia areata. Sequencing used cDNA as its template, made by extracting RNA and reverse transcribing it. Here immunoSEQ multiplex PCR was the method, and the copy in TCRdb shows in-frame clones only, minus some. The sample holds about 180,000 clones, roughly 46% seen once. The germline V gene encodes CDR1 MNHEY and CDR2 SMNVEV (reference sequence). Germline trimming cut 5 bases from V and 11 bases from J; bases unmatched to any gene: 14. The CDR3 has 14 amino acids. Treatment specified: oral pan-JAK inhibitor, 5-10 mg twice daily. This clone came up a few times. As yet, its antigen is unknown. Study-wide results and caveats: While tofacitinib was given, many expanded lesional clones persisted in scalp and blood.

This sequence originates from a human donor with alopecia areata. The chain combines TRBV27 with TRBJ2-7; 8 bases agree with TRBD1. The sample in question was CD8+ T cells sorted from blood, obtained at approximately week 52, from a patient treated with tofacitinib. The CDR3 nucleotides are TGTGCCAGCAGTCGCGGACAGGGAGTATCTAGAGAGTACTTC. Residues: CASSRGQGVSREYF.